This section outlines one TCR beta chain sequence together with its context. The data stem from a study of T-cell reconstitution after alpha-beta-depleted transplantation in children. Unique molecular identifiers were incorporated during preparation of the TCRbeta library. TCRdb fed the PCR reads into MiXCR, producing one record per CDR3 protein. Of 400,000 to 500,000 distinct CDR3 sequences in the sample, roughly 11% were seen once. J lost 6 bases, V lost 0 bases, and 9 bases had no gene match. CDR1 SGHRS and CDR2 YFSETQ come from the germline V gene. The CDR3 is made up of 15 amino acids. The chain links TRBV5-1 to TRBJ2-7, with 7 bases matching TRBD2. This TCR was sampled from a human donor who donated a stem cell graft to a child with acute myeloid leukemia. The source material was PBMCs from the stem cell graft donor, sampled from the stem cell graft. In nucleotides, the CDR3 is TGCGCCAGCAGCTTGGGGGCGCCGGGGGGAGGCGAGCAGTACTTC. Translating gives CASSLGAPGGGEQYF.